This TCR beta chain comes out of a study of T cell clusters in autoimmune cytopenias. Whole-study findings and limits: Primary autoimmune cytopenia patients appeared to lack physiological T cell clusters present in healthy donors. The cluster-lack signature was not seen for secondary cytopenia versus chronic lymphocytic leukemia.

Multiplex touch-down PCR amplified TRB using TRB-A and TRB-B pools in one tube. TCRdb re-called the multiplex PCR reads; one entry per CDR3 protein, DNA not given. The sample data list some 4,000 distinct CDR3 sequences. The CDR3 length is 14 residues. Germline loops: CDR1 SGHRS, CDR2 YFSETQ. Each sample's input was around 250 ng genomic DNA, 40,000 or so genome equivalents. According to its frequency, this clonotype is medium-sized. What it recognizes is unknown. The sample was also linked to a second study, of T cell repertoires in aging, cancer and after chemotherapy. This second report adds: Approximately 8 million TCR reads were in the whole dataset.

The receptor was derived from a human donor in good health. The chain is built from TRBV5-1 and TRBJ1-1. Sequences were obtained from peripheral blood. CDR3 protein: CASSLDPVNTEAFF.